Listed here is a single TCR beta chain. The sample is drawn from a study of blood T cell repertoires in COVID-19. About the study: Material from acute and convalescent COVID-19 was sourced from the United States, Italy and Spain. Sources were T cells, B-cell-depleted T cells, or PBMCs; the material itself was cDNA or gDNA.

Methods used by the authors: Nucleated cell counts were estimated from reference gene primer amplification. Clones were read by immunoSEQ multiplex PCR, and TCRdb kept only the in-frame ones, dropping some. V, J and clone size derive from that table, while D and trimming were established from the DNA sequence. The table includes 60,000 to 85,000 clones, 65% to 90% detected once. V lost 2 bases and J 8 bases, leaving 24 bases between the germline ends. The CDR3 sequence is 17 residues long. CDR1 KGHSH and CDR2 LQKENI come from the germline V gene. Sequenced sample: peripheral blood. The sequence was collected from an elderly man with acute or convalescent COVID-19. V and J are TRBV18 and TRBJ1-2, with a weak D call TRBD1 (5 bases). The CDR3 is CASSPASSYLDSAGYTF. CDR3 DNA sequence: TGTGCCAGCTCACCAGCTTCATCTTATCTTGACAGCGCGGGCTACACCTTC.